The TCR beta chain under discussion was sequenced for a study of T-cell reconstitution after alpha-beta-depleted transplantation in children (dated by TCRdb to the mid-2010s). For the study in its entirety: Using TCR repertoire profiling, the study quantitatively followed how T-cell immune reconstitution unfolded in children after TCRalphabeta/CD19-depleted allogeneic hematopoietic cell transplantation. Study-wide findings and limitations: In some patients, the high TCRbeta diversity seen at day 60 was put down to recipient T cells and intrathymic progenitors that had survived conditioning. Apparently early alphabetaT-cell count recovery about two months after transplant reportedly relied on only several hundred rapidly expanded clones derived from non-depleted graft cells. Hyperexpanded clone frequencies declined over subsequent months; after one year, T-cell counts and TCRbeta diversity were mostly attributed to newly produced T cells.

The treatment or condition label, as the study defines it: allogeneic hematopoietic cell transplantation with graft depleted of TCRalphabeta T cells and CD19 B cells. The children who served as transplant recipients had been given grafts of TCRalphabeta/CD19-depleted allogeneic hematopoietic cells. Library prep was done by PCR. The reads were generated on an Illumina HiSeq 2500. To normalize quantification of the TCRbeta repertoire, the TCR libraries were built with molecular barcoding that relied on unique molecular identifiers. TCRdb trimmed the raw reads at Q25, called clones with MiXCR and kept productive beta chains. Each CDR3 protein gets just one entry, which takes the most common genes and DNA from the rows behind it. This sample lists hundreds of thousands of distinct CDR3 sequences; about 16% were detected once. The ten largest clones capture roughly 27% of the sample. Spanning cysteine to phenylalanine, the CDR3 consists of 16 amino acids. This entry keeps only the CDR3 DNA: 48 bases, framed from base 1. Unmatched junction bases come to 9, with V trimmed by 1 base and J by 3 bases. The CDR1 and CDR2 encoded by the germline V gene are SGHRS and YFSETQ.

This clonotype was counted a few times. There is no known antigen for this receptor. The sample holds no much larger clone one base away, and base qualities are not on file. This receptor chain uses TRBV5-1 and TRBJ2-7; TRBD1 aligns with 8 central bases. The sequence was collected from a boy younger than two who had a stem cell transplant for Wiskott-Aldrich syndrome, so the T cells may come from the graft donor. This sample comprised PBMCs, mostly from graft donor cells, obtained 360 days after TCRalphabeta/CD19-depleted stem cell transplant. For the CDR3, the sequence is CASSLSWTGIFYEQYF. Here is the DNA: TGCGCCAGCAGCTTGAGTTGGACAGGGATTTTCTACGAGCAGTACTTC.